The T cell receptor beta chain under discussion was sequenced for a study of graft-versus-host responses after intestinal transplantation (dated by TCRdb to the early 2020s). A note on the overall study: Multivisceral, liver-intestinal, or isolated intestinal transplants were received by the recipients. After intestinal transplantation, graft-versus-host and host-versus-graft alloreactive T cell clones were followed in the graft, circulation and bone marrow using bulk TCR-beta CDR3 sequencing. Instead of going to the commercial service, samples from a few later patients were sequenced in-house on an Illumina MiSeq and processed with MiXCR. All recipients received anti-thymocyte globulin induction followed by maintenance tacrolimus and steroids for about three years. The cohort enrolled some 23 intestinal transplant recipients including one retransplant, and a few patients lacking pretransplant specimens were excluded. Donor T cell macrochimerism was defined as a peak of at least 4% donor T cells among recipient peripheral blood mononuclear cells. To identify alloreactive clones, pre-transplant mixed lymphocyte reaction products were sequenced and then compared with unstimulated pre-transplant donor and recipient T cells. What the authors observed across the whole study: In the allografts of patients with donor T cell macrochimerism, GvH to HvG T cell clonal ratios were high. Early after transplant, peak levels of circulating GvH clones were found to be associated with declines in HvG clones. GvH clones were detected in recipient bone marrow, and some appeared earlier in ileal mucosa or blood, consistent with an intestinal mucosal origin. Conclusions were limited by the relatively low number and heterogeneity of intestinal transplant patients.

Read against the paper, the sample's time point label means: cells obtained before transplantation from donor or recipient. CD3+CD4+ and CD3+CD8+ populations were FACS-sorted from unstimulated pre-transplant donor and recipient cells taken from spleen or lymph nodes. Worth noting for this clone: It has no known antigen specificity. One base away there is no much larger clone; base qualities are not given.

The CDR3 has 14 amino acids, counting the end cysteine and phenylalanine. This entry keeps only the CDR3 DNA: 42 bases, framed from base 1. V sheds 4 bases and J sheds 1 base, leaving 10 bases between their ends. From the germline V gene, CDR1 is SGDLS and CDR2 is YYNGEE. The library was produced with the immunoSEQ multiplex PCR assay. For most patients, genomic DNA was isolated using the Qiagen DNeasy Blood and Tissue Kit and was shipped frozen to Adaptive Biotechnologies for TCR sequencing. Adaptive Biotechnologies carried out high-throughput TCR-beta CDR3 sequencing of genomic DNA for most patients. On the authors' methods: TCR sequencing data for roughly 20 patients were retrieved from Adaptive's ImmunoSEQ software; three other patients were processed with MiXCR and VDJtools. CD4 versus CD8 sorting errors were corrected by removing sequences found in both subsets at a frequency ratio below 5:1. Because the origin of CDR3 nucleotide sequences shared between donor and recipient could not be assigned, those sequences were removed. To be classed as alloreactive, a clone needed at least 2-fold expansion over unstimulated cells and a minimum CFSE-low frequency of 0.002% (template counts) or 0.001% (read counts). Mappable clones were those detected in sequenced pre-transplant spleen, lymph node, or MLR CFSE-low populations of the donor or recipient. Cumulative frequency of alloreactive clones was calculated as a percentage of all sequences weighted by copy number. TCRdb's version of the immuneACCESS table is confined to in-frame rearrangements and falls short of the full clone set. An unresolved V gene accounts for under half of the shortfall where checked; the remainder is of unknown origin. Clone size and V and J calls were adopted from that table, with D and trimming inferred from the DNA. The sample table shows about 50,000 clones, and about nine tenths are seen once. The ten largest clones add up to more than 2% of the sample.

This TCR derives from a human donor who was the organ donor for an intestinal transplant. The chain links TRBV9 with TRBJ2-3; the D gene cannot be resolved reliably. The material was unstimulated CD4+ T cells sorted from spleen or lymph node cells, obtained before transplant. Read as DNA, the sequence is TGTGCCAGCAGCTCTGGACCCCGCACAGATACGCAGTATTTT. This yields the protein CASSSGPRTDTQYF.